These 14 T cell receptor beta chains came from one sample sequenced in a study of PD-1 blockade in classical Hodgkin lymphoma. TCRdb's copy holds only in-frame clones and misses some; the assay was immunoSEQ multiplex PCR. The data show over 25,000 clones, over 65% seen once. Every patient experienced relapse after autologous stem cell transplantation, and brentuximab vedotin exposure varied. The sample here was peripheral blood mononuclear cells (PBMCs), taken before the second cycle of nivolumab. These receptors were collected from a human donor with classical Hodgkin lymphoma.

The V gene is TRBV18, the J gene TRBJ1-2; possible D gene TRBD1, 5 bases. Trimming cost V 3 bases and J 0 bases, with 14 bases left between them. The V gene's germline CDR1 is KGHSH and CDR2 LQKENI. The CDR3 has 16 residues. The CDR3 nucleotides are TGTGCCAGCTCACCCCAACCAGGGCTAACTAACTATGGCTACACCTTC. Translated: CASSPQPGLTNYGYTF.

The CDR3 loop is CASSQTGISGNTIYF. The CDR3 nucleotides read TGCGCCAGCAGCCAAACAGGGATCTCTGGAAACACCATATATTTT. This chain uses TRBV5-2 with TRBJ1-3; TRBD1, the table's D call, was not compared with the DNA. TRBV5-2 is assigned pseudogene status. CDR3 length: 15 residues.

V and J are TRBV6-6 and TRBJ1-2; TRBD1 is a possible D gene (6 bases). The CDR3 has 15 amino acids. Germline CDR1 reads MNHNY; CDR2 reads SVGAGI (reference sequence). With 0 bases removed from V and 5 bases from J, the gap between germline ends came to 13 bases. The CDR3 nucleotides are TGTGCCAGCAGTTACTCGCTGGGGGCTGAGTATGGCTACACCTTC. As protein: CASSYSLGAEYGYTF.

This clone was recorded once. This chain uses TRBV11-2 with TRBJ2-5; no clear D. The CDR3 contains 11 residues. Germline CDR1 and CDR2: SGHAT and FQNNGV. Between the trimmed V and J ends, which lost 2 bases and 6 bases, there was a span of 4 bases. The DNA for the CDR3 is TGTGCCAGCAGCTTATTGCAGACCCAGTACTTC. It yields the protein CASSLLQTQYF.

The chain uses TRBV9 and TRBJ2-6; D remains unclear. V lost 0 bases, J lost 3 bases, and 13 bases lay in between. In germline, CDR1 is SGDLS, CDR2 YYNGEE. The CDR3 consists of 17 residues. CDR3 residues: CASSVGALPYGANVLTF. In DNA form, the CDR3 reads TGTGCCAGCAGCGTAGGGGCACTGCCGTATGGGGCCAACGTCCTGACTTTC.

The chain's CDR3 is CASSPQAGYTEAFF. The CDR3 bases are TGTGCCAGCAGTCCCCAAGCAGGGTACACTGAAGCTTTCTTT. The gene calls are TRBV27 and TRBJ1-1; D is possibly TRBD1 (5 bases). Germline loops: CDR1 MNHEY, CDR2 SMNVEV (reference sequence). This CDR3 has 14 amino acids. Trimming left V 5 bases short and J 3 bases short, with 13 bases between.

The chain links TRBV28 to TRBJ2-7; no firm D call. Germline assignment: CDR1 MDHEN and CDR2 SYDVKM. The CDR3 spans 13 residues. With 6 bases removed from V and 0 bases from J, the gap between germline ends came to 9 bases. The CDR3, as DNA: TGTGCCAGCAGCCTACTTAGCTCCTACGAGCAGTACTTC. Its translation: CASSLLSSYEQYF.

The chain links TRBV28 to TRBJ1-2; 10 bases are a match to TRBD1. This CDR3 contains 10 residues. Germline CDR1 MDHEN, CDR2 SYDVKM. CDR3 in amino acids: CGTGGNGYTF. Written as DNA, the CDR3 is TGTGGGACAGGGGGAAATGGCTACACCTTC.

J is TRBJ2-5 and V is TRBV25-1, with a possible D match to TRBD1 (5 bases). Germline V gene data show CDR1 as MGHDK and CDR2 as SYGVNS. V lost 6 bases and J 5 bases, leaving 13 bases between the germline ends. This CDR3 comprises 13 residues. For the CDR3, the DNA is TGTGCCAGCAGACCTTGGGGCGGTGAGACCCAGTACTTC. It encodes CASRPWGGETQYF.

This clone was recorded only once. The CDR3 nucleotides read TGTGCCAGCAGTTCGGGGACTAGCGGGAGGGTAGATACGCAGTATTTT. It is translated as CASSSGTSGRVDTQYF. The V gene is TRBV27, the J gene TRBJ2-3; 16 nucleotides line up with TRBD2. Germline V gives CDR1 MNHEY, CDR2 SMNVEV (reference sequence). The junction had 3 bases not matched to a gene; V was cut back by 4 bases and J by 5 bases. The CDR3 spans 16 residues.

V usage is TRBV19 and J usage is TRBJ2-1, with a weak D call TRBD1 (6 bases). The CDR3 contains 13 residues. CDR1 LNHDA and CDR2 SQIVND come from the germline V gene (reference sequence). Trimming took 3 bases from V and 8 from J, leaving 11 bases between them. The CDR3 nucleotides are TGTGCCAGTAGTATTTTTGGGGGCGATGAGCAGTTCTTC. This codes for CASSIFGGDEQFF.

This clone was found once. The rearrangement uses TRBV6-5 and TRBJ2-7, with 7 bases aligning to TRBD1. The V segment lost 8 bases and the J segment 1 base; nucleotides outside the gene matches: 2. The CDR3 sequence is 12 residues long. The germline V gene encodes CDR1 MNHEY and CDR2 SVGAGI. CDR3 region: CASGDSSYEQYF. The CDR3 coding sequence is TGTGCCAGCGGGGACAGTTCCTACGAGCAGTACTTC.

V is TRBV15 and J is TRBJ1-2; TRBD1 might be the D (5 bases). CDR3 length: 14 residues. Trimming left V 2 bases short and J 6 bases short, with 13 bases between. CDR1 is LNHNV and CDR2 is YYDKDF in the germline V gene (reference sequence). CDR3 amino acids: CATSRQGEVHGYTF. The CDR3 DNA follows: TGTGCCACCAGCAGACAGGGAGAGGTTCATGGCTACACCTTC.

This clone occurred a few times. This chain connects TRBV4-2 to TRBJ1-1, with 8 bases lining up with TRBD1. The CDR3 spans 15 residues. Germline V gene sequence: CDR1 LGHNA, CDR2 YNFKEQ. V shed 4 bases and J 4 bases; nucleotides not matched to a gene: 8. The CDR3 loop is CASSRHRGRSTEAFF. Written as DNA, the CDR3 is TGTGCCAGCAGCCGCCACAGGGGGAGGAGCACTGAAGCTTTCTTT.